The 32 T cell receptor beta chains below come from one sample, sequenced in a study of T-cell reconstitution after alpha-beta-depleted transplantation in children. The authors prepared the TCRbeta library with unique molecular identifiers. One entry per CDR3 protein, called by TCRdb with MiXCR from the PCR reads. The sample contains 250,000 to 400,000 distinct CDR3 sequences, approximately 23% of which appear only once. Sequenced material: PBMCs, mostly from graft donor cells, taken 180 days after TCRalphabeta/CD19-depleted stem cell transplant. The source of these receptors is a male patient aged 10-17 years who had a stem cell transplant for acute lymphoblastic leukemia, so the T cells may come from the graft donor.

The V gene is TRBV4-1, the J gene TRBJ1-2, with 9 nucleotides matching TRBD1. The CDR3 totals 16 residues. Losses at the gene ends were 2 bases for V and 4 bases for J; bases not matched to a gene: 8. Germline lookup yields CDR1 MGHRA and CDR2 YSYEKL. CDR3 nucleotide sequence: TGCGCCAGCAGCCAAAAACAGGGGGCGCATGGCTATGGCTACACCTTC. As protein: CASSQKQGAHGYGYTF.

This clonotype has only a few counts. The V gene is TRBV7-3, the J gene TRBJ1-1; 8 bases match TRBD1. The junction had 9 bases not matched to a gene; V was cut back by 2 bases and J by 4 bases. The germline V gene encodes CDR1 SGHTA and CDR2 FQGTGA. The CDR3 spans 16 residues. The CDR3 DNA reads as TGTGCCAGCAGCTTACTGGGCCAGGGGGCGAGCACTGAAGCTTTCTTT. Translation: CASSLLGQGASTEAFF.

This rearrangement joins TRBV6-5 to TRBJ1-4, with D possibly matching TRBD1 (6 bases). This CDR3 is built from 15 residues. V lost 0 bases to trimming and J lost 8 bases, with 13 bases between them. Looked up from germline, CDR1 is MNHEY and CDR2 is SVGAGI. CDR3 protein: CASSYSGHGEEKLFF. For the CDR3, the DNA is TGTGCCAGCAGTTACTCGGGACATGGGGAGGAAAAACTGTTTTTT.

This clonotype has a handful of counts. V is TRBV29-1 and J is TRBJ2-7, with no clear D. CDR1 SQVTM and CDR2 ANQGSEA come from the germline V gene. With 4 bases removed from V and 4 bases from J, the gap between germline ends came to 8 bases. The CDR3 sequence is 11 residues long. For the CDR3, the DNA is TGCAGCGTTGGGTGGACGTACGAGCAGTACTTC. This codes for CSVGWTYEQYF.

A few counts support this clonotype. The gene calls are TRBV27 and TRBJ2-7; 7 bases fit TRBD1. Germline V gene lookup returns CDR1 MNHEY and CDR2 SMNVEV (reference sequence). The CDR3 covers 15 residues. Trimming took 6 bases from V and 2 from J; bases not matched to a gene: 10. The CDR3 reads CASRPDRVHPYEQYF. CDR3 sequence (DNA): TGTGCCAGCAGGCCCGACAGGGTCCACCCCTACGAGCAGTACTTC.

This chain joins TRBV29-1 and TRBJ2-5; D is ambiguous. Germline V gene sequence: CDR1 SQVTM, CDR2 ANQGSEA. CDR3 length equals 14 residues. V lost 6 bases and J 2 bases, leaving 16 bases between the germline ends. The chain's CDR3 is CSVAPAEKQETQYF. The CDR3 nucleotides read TGCAGCGTAGCGCCGGCGGAGAAGCAAGAGACCCAGTACTTC.

At least ten counts were recorded for this clonotype. The gene calls are TRBV5-1 and TRBJ1-2; D call uncertain. V shed 5 bases and J shed 4 bases, with 9 bases lying between them. Germline V lookup: CDR1 SGHRS, CDR2 YFSETQ. The CDR3 has 12 amino acids. CDR3 in DNA: TGCGCCAGCAGTCGCGGAATCTATGGCTACACCTTC. Its translation is CASSRGIYGYTF.

This clonotype has more than one count but fewer than ten. The chain couples TRBV20-1 to TRBJ2-1; 8 bases are a match to TRBD1. The ends lost 6 bases at V and 9 bases at J; junction bases unmatched: 13. Germline V gene data show CDR1 as DFQATT and CDR2 as SNEGSKA (reference sequence). There are 14 residues in the CDR3. The CDR3 DNA follows: TGCAGTGCCAGGGGGCGGGCGGCTCCTAGTGAGCAGTTCTTC. Translation: CSARGRAAPSEQFF.

This clonotype has a handful of counts. The chain couples TRBV10-1 to TRBJ1-2; TRBD1 agrees at 10 bases. Germline CDR1 WNHNN, CDR2 SYGVQD (reference sequence). With V trimmed by 3 bases and J by 3 bases, 1 base remained unmatched. The length of the CDR3 is 14 residues. CDR3 sequence (DNA): TGCGCCAGCAGTGACGGGACAGGGGACTATGGCTACACCTTC. It specifies CASSDGTGDYGYTF.

This clonotype was detected once. An end of the junction does not agree with germline; a read error may underlie this. This sequence joins TRBV11-2 and TRBJ1-2; D gene unclear. The germline V gene has CDR1 SGHAT and CDR2 FQNNGV. This CDR3 is built from 13 residues. The chain's CDR3 is CASSLTGNYGYSF. CDR3 nucleotide sequence: TGTGCCAGCAGCTTAACCGGCAACTATGGCTACTCCTTC.

This chain joins TRBV12-3 or TRBV12-4 and TRBJ2-1; the match to TRBD2 covers 11 bases. CDR3 length: 18 amino acids. V shed 1 base, J shed 0 bases, and the junction held 5 bases outside the gene matches. The CDR3 DNA follows: TGTGCCAGCAGTTTAGACCAAACTAGCGGGAGCTCCTACAATGAGCAGTTCTTC. Protein: CASSLDQTSGSSYNEQFF.

The J gene is TRBJ2-3, the V gene TRBV27; maybe TRBD1 (5 bases). This CDR3 comprises 15 residues. Germline V CDR1 and CDR2: MNHEY, SMNVEV (reference sequence). Trimming took 2 bases from V and 2 from J, leaving 11 bases between them. In DNA, the CDR3 is TGTGCCAGCAGTTTAAGTAGGGGTTTCACAGATACGCAGTATTTT. This codes for CASSLSRGFTDTQYF.

This clonotype showed up just a few times. The chain combines TRBV7-9 with TRBJ2-3; 10 bases are shared with TRBD2. Per the germline V gene, CDR1 is SEHNR and CDR2 is FQNEAQ (reference sequence). V was pared by 5 bases and J by 3 bases, with 2 bases of the junction left unmatched. The CDR3 has 14 residues. The CDR3, as DNA: TGTGCCAGCAGCCCAGCGGGAGGGACAGATACGCAGTATTTT. It encodes CASSPAGGTDTQYF.

The genes are TRBV27 and TRBJ2-7; TRBD2 aligns across 9 bases. The CDR3 consists of 13 residues. Germline loops: CDR1 MNHEY, CDR2 SMNVEV (reference sequence). Unmatched junction bases numbered 4, after V lost 10 bases and J lost 0 bases. CDR3 DNA: TGTGCCACGACTAGCGGTCCCTCCTACGAGCAGTACTTC. It codes for CATTSGPSYEQYF.

This clonotype was detected a few times. The CDR3, as DNA: TGTGCCAGCAGCTTGGCCGTCGGGGGCGGCGAATACAATGAGCAGTTCTTC. Protein sequence: CASSLAVGGGEYNEQFF. The chain has TRBV5-6 and TRBJ2-1; perhaps D is TRBD1 or TRBD2 (6 bases each). Trimming removed 0 bases from V and 4 bases from J, with 17 bases in between. CDR1 is SGHDT, CDR2 YYEEEE, per germline. CDR3 size: 17 residues.

This clonotype was recorded a few times. The rearrangement joins TRBV6-1 to TRBJ2-3; 7 bases are shared with TRBD1. The trim removed 6 bases at V and 4 bases at J, leaving 10 bases unmatched. The CDR3 contains 15 residues. Germline CDR1 reads MNHNS; CDR2 reads SASEGT. The chain's CDR3 is CASRDLGQAADTQYF. Written as DNA, the CDR3 is TGTGCCAGCAGAGATCTCGGACAGGCGGCAGATACGCAGTATTTT.

This clonotype was picked up a small number of times. The chain couples TRBV24-1 to TRBJ2-1, with D unclear. The length of the CDR3 is 17 residues. V dropped 4 bases and J dropped 2 bases, with 17 bases sitting between them. The germline gives CDR1 KGHDR, CDR2 SFDVKD. CDR3 in DNA: TGTGCCACCAGTGACCCCGACCGGAGTCTTACCTACAATGAGCAGTTCTTC. This gives the protein CATSDPDRSLTYNEQFF.

Written as DNA, the CDR3 is TGCGCCAGCAGGTCCACGGGACAACCCAACCCGGCGACATCCTACGAGCAGTACTTC. This codes for CASRSTGQPNPATSYEQYF. The chain carries TRBV5-1 and TRBJ2-7; TRBD1 might be the D (6 bases). The CDR3 is 19 amino acids. The V gene's germline CDR1 is SGHRS and CDR2 YFSETQ. Trimming stripped 5 bases from V and 1 base from J, with 28 bases between. Using reference TRBV5-1 and TRBJ2-7 for the parts outside the CDR3, the full variable domain is KAGVTQTPRYLIKTRGQQVTLSCSPISGHRSVSWYQQTPGQGLQFLFEYFSETQRNKGNFPGRFSGRQFSNSRSEMNVSTLELGDSALYLCASRSTGQPNPATSYEQYFGPGTRLTVT.

This clonotype was seen only a few times. The chain couples TRBV4-1 to TRBJ2-1; 8 bases align to TRBD1. Germline V lookup: CDR1 MGHRA, CDR2 YSYEKL. V shed 1 base and J 5 bases; nucleotides not matched to a gene: 7. There are 16 residues in the CDR3. In DNA, the CDR3 is TGCGCCAGCAGCCAAGGGGGACAGGCCTCTAACAATGAGCAGTTCTTC. Residues: CASSQGGQASNNEQFF.

This clonotype has ten or more counts. The rearrangement joins TRBV29-1 to TRBJ1-2, with 9 bases identical to TRBD1. J lost 6 bases, V lost 7 bases, and 15 bases had no gene match. The germline gives CDR1 SQVTM, CDR2 ANQGSEA. CDR3 length: 15 amino acids. CDR3 sequence reads: CSGIGEQGAIDGYTF. In DNA, the CDR3 is TGCAGCGGGATAGGGGAACAGGGGGCTATCGATGGCTACACCTTC.

This clonotype was detected a few times. The J gene is TRBJ2-5, the V gene TRBV5-5; 8 nucleotides line up with TRBD2. Trimming cost V 4 bases and J 8 bases; bases outside gene matches: 16. The CDR3 has 16 residues. CDR1 is SGHKS and CDR2 is YYEKEE in the germline V gene (reference sequence). CDR3 sequence (DNA): TGTGCCAGCAGCCTATACCGGGGGGGATCCGAGATTACCCAGTACTTC. Its protein product is CASSLYRGGSEITQYF.

This clonotype has a handful of counts. The V and J genes are TRBV6-1 and TRBJ2-1; 8 bases are shared with TRBD2. CDR3 length: 15 amino acids. J gave up 3 bases and V 3 bases, and 4 bases lay outside the gene matches. Per the germline V gene, CDR1 is MNHNS and CDR2 is SASEGT. DNA of the CDR3: TGTGCCAGCAGTGATCGACTAGCGTACTACAATGAGCAGTTCTTC. Translation: CASSDRLAYYNEQFF.

This clonotype was counted between two and nine times. The chain is built from TRBV27 and TRBJ2-7, with TRBD2 matching over 8 bases. The CDR3 length is 14 residues. The V and J ends lost 7 bases and 7 bases, in that order; junction bases with no gene match: 12. Looked up from germline, CDR1 is MNHEY and CDR2 is SMNVEV (reference sequence). In DNA, the CDR3 is TGTGCCAGCACCTCGGGGGGGACGGCCCGAGAGCAGTACTTC. As protein: CASTSGGTAREQYF.

This clonotype has more than one count but fewer than ten. The V gene is TRBV11-1, the J gene TRBJ2-3; the D gene could be TRBD1 or TRBD2 (5 bases each). V dropped 3 bases and J dropped 7 bases, with 26 bases sitting between them. CDR3 length: 18 amino acids. Looked up from germline, CDR1 is SGHAT and CDR2 is FQDESV (reference sequence). The CDR3 is CASSFDQSPDGDLYTQYF. Here the CDR3 DNA reads TGTGCCAGCAGCTTCGATCAATCGCCGGACGGGGACCTATATACGCAGTATTTT.

This clonotype was detected only a few times. The CDR3 loop is CASSQVGGRVYEQYF. DNA for the CDR3: TGCGCCAGCAGCCAAGTGGGCGGGAGGGTCTACGAGCAGTACTTC. The chain recombines TRBV4-1 with TRBJ2-7, with 9 bases identical to TRBD2. CDR3 size: 15 residues. V shed 1 base and J 3 bases; nucleotides not matched to a gene: 4. The germline V gene has CDR1 MGHRA and CDR2 YSYEKL.

This clonotype appeared many times. The chain couples TRBV27 to TRBJ2-3; D unclear. CDR3 length: 12 residues. CDR1 and CDR2 (germline): MNHEY, SMNVEV (reference sequence). With 0 bases removed from V and 6 bases from J, the gap between germline ends came to 4 bases. This CDR3 is CASSLSPDTQYF. The CDR3 coding sequence is TGTGCCAGCAGTTTATCACCCGATACGCAGTATTTT.

CDR3 coding DNA: TGCAGTGCTAGCGGGACAGGGGGCGTCAGGGGTGAGCAGTACTTC. This sequence encodes CSASGTGGVRGEQYF. The chain uses TRBV20-1 and TRBJ2-7; TRBD1 matches 12 bases. This CDR3 has 15 residues. The junction had 10 bases not matched to a gene; V was cut back by 3 bases and J by 7 bases. Per the germline V gene, CDR1 is DFQATT and CDR2 is SNEGSKA (reference sequence).

This clonotype was observed a handful of times. The chain joins TRBV5-5 to TRBJ1-1; D may be TRBD1 (6 bases). In germline, CDR1 is SGHKS, CDR2 YYEKEE (reference sequence). The CDR3 extends over 14 amino acids. Trimming took 2 bases from V and 5 from J, leaving 13 bases between them. The CDR3 nucleotides are TGTGCCAGCAGCTTTCGACCGGGACAAACTGAAGCTTTCTTT. Translation: CASSFRPGQTEAFF.

V is TRBV20-1 and J is TRBJ2-1; 13 nucleotides align to TRBD2. J gave up 0 bases and V 5 bases, and 10 bases lay outside the gene matches. The CDR3 sequence is 18 residues long. The germline V gene has CDR1 DFQATT and CDR2 SNEGSKA (reference sequence). The CDR3: CSAYSPGLAGSSYNEQFF. The CDR3 DNA follows: TGCAGTGCTTATTCTCCGGGACTAGCGGGGAGCTCCTACAATGAGCAGTTCTTC.

The gene calls are TRBV12-3 or TRBV12-4 and TRBJ2-3; TRBD2 might be the D (6 bases). The CDR3 runs 17 residues. Trimming left V 6 bases short and J 0 bases short, with 19 bases between. In nucleotides, the CDR3 is TGTGCCAGCAGCTTCCAAGGATGGGACTTAAGCACAGATACGCAGTATTTT. Protein sequence: CASSFQGWDLSTDTQYF.

V usage is TRBV15 and J usage is TRBJ2-7, with D unclear. V shed 1 base and J shed 2 bases, with 15 bases lying between them. The CDR3 has 16 residues. CDR1 and CDR2 from the germline V gene are LNHNV and YYDKDF (reference sequence). The CDR3 protein is CATSRVPDLVAYEQYF. Written as DNA, the CDR3 is TGTGCCACCAGCAGAGTCCCGGATCTAGTTGCCTACGAGCAGTACTTC.

This clonotype showed up just a few times. This chain links TRBV5-5 with TRBJ2-1; D call uncertain. There are 15 residues in the CDR3. V lost 0 bases, J lost 4 bases, and 11 bases lay in between. Germline loops: CDR1 SGHKS, CDR2 YYEKEE (reference sequence). The CDR3 bases are TGTGCCAGCAGCTTGGAAGGACGGCCTTACAATGAGCAGTTCTTC. Translating gives CASSLEGRPYNEQFF.